This passage covers 7 T cell receptor beta chains from one sample sequenced in a study of CD8 T cells in Susac syndrome (dated by TCRdb to between 2018 and 2021). The library was made by the immunoSEQ multiplex PCR assay. RNA was extracted using the RNeasy kit, and roughly 0.5 to 1 ug of the RNA was reverse transcribed with random hexamers. TCRdb handled the public reads itself, with Q25 trimming in fastp and clone calling in MiXCR, and kept productive beta chains. Rows are combined by CDR3 protein, so each entry shows the most common genes and DNA. The sample table lists about 85,000 distinct CDR3 sequences, 95% of them with a count of one. The ten largest make up under 0.5% of the sample. The sequencing sample was made of CD8+ T cells from PBMCs. These receptors all come from a human donor with Susac syndrome.

The sample holds one count of this clonotype. The chain links TRBV7-8 to TRBJ2-1; D is unclear. V was trimmed by 1 base and J by 6 bases, leaving 7 bases between them. In germline, CDR1 is SGHVS, CDR2 FQNEAQ. This CDR3 has 13 amino acids. DNA for the CDR3: TGTGCCAGCAGCTTAGGTTTATCCAATGAGCAGTTCTTC. Translated, it gives CASSLGLSNEQFF. The full variable domain, its missing parts supplied by reference TRBV7-8 and TRBJ2-1, is GAGVSQSPRYKVAKRGQDVALRCDPISGHVSLFWYQQALGQGPEFLTYFQNEAQLDKSGLPSDRFFAERPEGSVSTLKIQRTQQEDSAVYLCASSLGLSNEQFFGPGTRLTVL.

The chain is built from TRBV27 and TRBJ1-5; D gene uncertain. The CDR3 loop spans 14 amino acids. Looked up from germline, CDR1 is MNHEY and CDR2 is SMNVEV (reference sequence). The V gene lost 5 bases and the J gene lost 0 bases, with 8 bases spanning the gap. The CDR3 sequence is CASSEGNSNQPQHF. The CDR3 region has the DNA TGTGCCAGCAGTGAAGGTAATAGCAATCAGCCCCAGCATTTT.

This chain links TRBV4-1 with TRBJ2-3; 7 bases match TRBD2. The CDR3 is 16 residues long. V lost 5 bases to trimming and J lost 2 bases; unmatched junction nucleotides: 10. The V gene's germline CDR1 is MGHRA and CDR2 YSYEKL. The CDR3 here is CASSDTGGVPTDTQYF. CDR3 bases: TGCGCCAGCAGCGACACTGGGGGGGTACCCACAGATACGCAGTATTTT.

The V gene is TRBV3-1, the J gene TRBJ1-1; D perhaps matches TRBD1 (5 bases). The CDR3 has 15 residues. Trimming took 4 bases from V and 8 from J, leaving 20 bases between them. Per germline, CDR1 LGHDT and CDR2 YNNKEL (reference sequence). CDR3 residues: CASSPRISTAGEAFF. The CDR3 DNA reads as TGTGCCAGCAGCCCAAGGATAAGCACAGCAGGGGAAGCTTTCTTT.

This clonotype appeared a single time. The V call is TRBV29-1, the J call TRBJ2-7; D assignment may be TRBD1 or TRBD2 (5 bases each). Germline V gene data show CDR1 as SQVTM and CDR2 as ANQGSEA. Between the trimmed V and J ends, which lost 6 bases and 3 bases, there was a span of 12 bases. CDR3 length: 12 amino acids. This chain's CDR3 is CSVGELNYEQYF. The CDR3 DNA reads TGCAGCGTGGGGGAGCTAAACTACGAGCAGTACTTC.

This sequence joins TRBV5-1 and TRBJ1-1; D ambiguous. V was clipped by 0 bases and J by 3 bases, with 12 bases between them. Per germline, CDR1 SGHRS and CDR2 YFSETQ. This CDR3 region has 15 residues. The DNA of the CDR3 is TGCGCCAGCAGCTTGGTAGGAGGGTCAGACACTGAAGCTTTCTTT. It codes for CASSLVGGSDTEAFF.

The chain joins TRBV20-1 to TRBJ2-7, with 9 bases that match TRBD2. The CDR3 is made up of 14 amino acids. The germline CDR1 and CDR2 sequences are DFQATT and SNEGSKA (reference sequence). J lost 3 bases, V lost 5 bases, and 8 bases had no gene match. The CDR3 DNA is TGCAGTGCTTTAGGGGAGCGGGAGGACTACGAGCAGTACTTC. Translated: CSALGEREDYEQYF.